What follows is one TCR beta chain and its context. The sample originates from a study of blood T cell repertoires in COVID-19. In the study overall: The origin of the acute and convalescent COVID-19 samples was the United States, Italy and Spain. Sources were T cells, B-cell-depleted T cells, or PBMCs; the material itself was cDNA or gDNA.

As handled by the study authors: Quantification of nucleated cells was approximated via reference gene primer amplification. Method: immunoSEQ multiplex PCR; TCRdb's copy keeps in-frame clones and lacks some. V, J and clone size are those of that table, while D and trimming were read from the DNA. Of about 90,000 clones in the sample, 90% to 95% were seen once. The specimen sequenced was peripheral blood. The sequence was obtained from a human donor with active COVID-19. The donor label of this sample is uncertain.

This CDR3 is CASSPDRGSDEQYF. CDR3 bases: TGTGCCAGCTCACCGGACAGGGGATCAGACGAGCAGTACTTC. The chain has TRBV18 and TRBJ2-7; the match to TRBD1 covers 9 bases. J lost 5 bases, V lost 3 bases, and 5 bases had no gene match. The germline V gene encodes CDR1 KGHSH and CDR2 LQKENI. The CDR3 is 14 amino acids. Drawing the rest from reference TRBV18 and TRBJ2-7, the complete variable domain is NAGVMQNPRHLVRRRGQEARLRCSPMKGHSHVYWYRQLPEEGLKFMVYLQKENIIDESGMPKERFSAEFPKEGPSILRIQQVVRGDSAAYFCASSPDRGSDEQYFGPGTRLTVT.